These T cell receptor beta chains were read from a single sample in a study of post-analysis software for immune sequencing data. One entry per CDR3 protein, called by TCRdb with MiXCR from the PCR reads. The sample consists of 800,000 to 950,000 distinct CDR3 sequences, roughly 50% of them appearing once. Source material: blood. These TCRs come from a girl aged 5-17 years with multiple sclerosis. Both conserved end residues are part of each CDR3. A D gene is named only where the DNA matches it firmly. For some rows the clone size is stated as once, few or many, or as a class when expanded; others skip it.

TRBV20-1	-	-	TRBJ2-1	CSARGAAGKNNEQFF	TGCAGTGCTAGAGGAGCAGCGGGCAAAAACAATGAGCAGTTCTTC
TRBV12-3/TRBV12-4	-	-	TRBJ2-1	CASSLALGRSSYNEQFF	TGTGCCAGCAGTTTAGCCCTAGGGCGGAGCTCCTACAATGAGCAGTTCTTC
TRBV5-1	TRBD2	-	TRBJ2-3	CASSLAASGISSDTQYF	TGCGCCAGCAGCTTGGCGGCTAGCGGGATATCTTCAGATACGCAGTATTTT
TRBV20-1	TRBD1	-	TRBJ2-1	CSASGAGGSNEQFF	TGCAGTGCTAGCGGGGCAGGGGGCTCCAATGAGCAGTTCTTC
TRBV20-1	-	-	TRBJ2-5	CSARTSGRLWKTQYF	TGCAGTGCTAGGACCAGTGGGAGATTATGGAAGACCCAGTACTTC
TRBV6-6	TRBD2	-	TRBJ2-1	CASIRTSERSYNEQFF	TGTGCCAGCATCAGGACTAGCGAGAGGTCCTACAATGAGCAGTTCTTC
TRBV3-1	TRBD2	-	TRBJ2-5	CASSRTPSGRGETQYF	TGTGCCAGCAGCCGAACCCCTAGCGGGAGGGGAGAGACCCAGTACTTC
TRBV25-1	TRBD1	-	TRBJ2-1	CASSEDGTIGTADNEQFF	TGTGCCAGCAGTGAAGATGGCACAATCGGGACAGCAGACAATGAGCAGTTCTTC
TRBV20-1	-	-	TRBJ1-1	CSARWEQGGGTEAFF	TGCAGTGCTAGATGGGAACAGGGAGGAGGAACTGAAGCTTTCTTT
TRBV27	TRBD2	-	TRBJ2-3	CASSLRAGGLGDTQYF	TGTGCCAGCAGTTTAAGAGCGGGGGGTCTGGGGGATACGCAGTATTTT
TRBV3-1	-	few	TRBJ2-7	CASSQAASYEQYF	TGTGCCAGCAGCCAGGCGGCGTCCTACGAGCAGTACTTC
TRBV29-1	-	few	TRBJ2-7	CSVDLAEGGPYEQYF	TGCAGCGTTGATCTAGCGGAGGGGGGCCCCTACGAGCAGTACTTC
TRBV5-5	-	-	TRBJ2-1	CASSPDGLLEQFF	TGTGCCAGCAGCCCGGACGGTCTGCTTGAGCAGTTCTTC
TRBV5-1	-	-	TRBJ2-1	CATGVGTNEQFF	TGCGCCACCGGGGTGGGCACCAATGAGCAGTTCTTC
TRBV20-1	TRBD1	-	TRBJ1-5	CSAPGQRHQPQHF	TGCAGTGCCCCGGGACAGAGACATCAGCCCCAGCATTTT
TRBV20-1	TRBD2	-	TRBJ2-3	CSARPPGAGADTQYF	TGCAGTGCTAGACCCCCGGGAGCGGGAGCAGATACGCAGTATTTT
TRBV12-3/TRBV12-4	-	-	TRBJ2-5	CAILVRGDADVQETQYF	TGTGCCATCTTAGTTCGCGGGGACGCAGACGTACAAGAGACCCAGTACTTC
TRBV12-3/TRBV12-4	-	few	TRBJ2-4	CASSTGWGPGQYF	TGTGCCAGCAGTACAGGGTGGGGGCCGGGACAGTACTTC
TRBV11-2	TRBD2	-	TRBJ2-1	CASSLQLGAASGRRRDEQFF	TGTGCCAGCAGCTTACAGTTAGGCGCGGCTAGCGGGAGAAGGAGGGATGAGCAGTTCTTC
TRBV14	TRBD1	-	TRBJ2-7	CASSRTGFSYEQYF	TGTGCCAGCAGTCGGACAGGGTTCAGCTACGAGCAGTACTTC
TRBV9	-	-	TRBJ2-5	CASNLGRTRSWETQYF	TGTGCCAGCAACCTTGGACGGACGCGAAGCTGGGAGACCCAGTACTTC
TRBV5-1	TRBD1	few	TRBJ2-1	CASSPDRGRDEQFF	TGCGCCAGCAGCCCGGACAGGGGGAGGGATGAGCAGTTCTTC
TRBV30	TRBD2	-	TRBJ2-3	CAWSVRSGGTDTQYF	TGTGCCTGGAGTGTACGGAGCGGGGGTACAGATACGCAGTATTTT
TRBV9	-	-	TRBJ1-2	CASSGIYGYTF	TGTGCCAGCAGCGGGATCTATGGCTACACCTTC
TRBV6-2/TRBV6-3	TRBD2	-	TRBJ2-1	CASSYPGLANHEQFF	TGTGCCAGCAGTTACCCGGGACTAGCGAACCATGAGCAGTTCTTC
TRBV20-1	TRBD2	-	TRBJ2-1	CSARETSGGTSSYNEQFF	TGCAGTGCTAGAGAGACTAGCGGGGGGACCAGCTCCTACAATGAGCAGTTCTTC
TRBV6-5	TRBD1	-	TRBJ2-7	CASRIRDRGPYEQYF	TGTGCCAGCAGAATAAGGGACAGGGGGCCTTACGAGCAGTACTTC
TRBV5-1	TRBD2	once	TRBJ2-1	CASSLRGTSGGSYNEQFF	TGCGCCAGCAGCCTGAGAGGGACTAGCGGAGGATCATACAATGAGCAGTTCTTC